These T cell receptor beta chains were read from a single sample in a study of T-cell memory formation after mild COVID-19. Via MiXCR, TCRdb re-called the 5' RACE reads, giving one row per CDR3 protein. The sample yields 300,000 to 400,000 distinct CDR3 sequences, 25% to 30% seen once. The material sequenced was PBMCs or a T cell subset sorted from them (not recorded which). The origin of the receptors is an adult woman who had mild COVID-19 (a few samples of this study predate the infection). Cell type and time point are not known. Each CDR3 is given with its conserved first and last residue. A D gene is named only where the DNA matches it firmly. Part of the rows lack a size; the others show once, few, many or a class for expanded clones.

clone_size	d_call	v_call	j_call	cdr3_aa	cdr3_nt
-	-	TRBV9	TRBJ1-1	CASSVGGQAFIYEAFF	TGTGCCAGCAGCGTAGGGGGACAAGCTTTCATATATGAAGCTTTCTTT
-	-	TRBV7-9	TRBJ1-6	CASSSNTNSPLHF	TGTGCCAGCAGCTCTAACACTAATTCACCCCTCCACTTT
-	-	TRBV5-1	TRBJ1-1	CASRSISLTMNTEAFF	TGCGCCAGCAGGTCAATATCCCTAACCATGAACACTGAAGCTTTCTTT
-	-	TRBV5-1	TRBJ2-1	CASSLTRGPYNEQFF	TGCGCCAGCAGCTTGACCAGGGGACCCTACAATGAGCAGTTCTTC
-	-	TRBV7-6	TRBJ2-5	CASSVREETQYF	TGTGCCAGCAGCGTACGGGAAGAGACCCAGTACTTC
-	-	TRBV7-3	TRBJ2-3	CASSLGLGGTDTQYF	TGTGCCAGCAGCTTAGGTCTCGGCGGAACAGATACGCAGTATTTT
few	-	TRBV4-1	TRBJ2-2	CASSQVLQGGIGELFF	TGCGCCAGCAGCCAAGTCCTTCAGGGGGGCATCGGGGAGCTGTTTTTT
-	TRBD1	TRBV12-3/TRBV12-4	TRBJ2-7	CASSSPGTGIREQYF	TGTGCCAGCAGTTCACCCGGGACAGGGATACGCGAGCAGTACTTC
few	TRBD2	TRBV7-8	TRBJ2-7	CASSISGGANEQYF	TGTGCCAGCAGCATCAGCGGGGGGGCTAACGAGCAGTACTTC
-	-	TRBV27	TRBJ1-1	CASSPFGAMNTEAFF	TGTGCCAGCAGTCCATTCGGGGCTATGAACACTGAAGCTTTCTTT
-	TRBD2	TRBV20-1	TRBJ2-1	CSASRLTSGRYNEQFF	TGCAGTGCTAGCCGCCTGACTAGCGGGAGGTATAATGAGCAGTTCTTC
-	-	TRBV29-1	TRBJ2-3	CSVEKAGSDTQYF	TGCAGCGTTGAAAAGGCTGGATCAGATACGCAGTATTTT
-	TRBD1	TRBV5-1	TRBJ2-1	CASSWGQGKNEQFF	TGCGCCAGCAGCTGGGGACAGGGGAAGAATGAGCAGTTCTTC
-	TRBD1	TRBV29-1	TRBJ2-7	CSVEGAGQGVYEQYF	TGCAGCGTTGAAGGGGCGGGACAGGGTGTGTACGAGCAGTACTTC
few	-	TRBV7-9	TRBJ2-3	CASSPSTSDTQYF	TGTGCCAGCAGCCCCTCCACCTCAGATACGCAGTATTTT